These T cell receptor beta chains were read from a single sample in a study of spatial heterogeneity in lung cancer. TCRdb ran MiXCR on the 5' RACE reads and lists one entry per CDR3 protein. The top ten clones hold approximately 35% of a sample with about 22,000 distinct CDR3 sequences, 5.8% of them seen once. The material was PBMCs, obtained at surgery. These receptor sequences come from a male donor with early-stage non-small cell lung cancer. The CDR3 runs from the conserved cysteine through the conserved F or W. A D gene is named only where the DNA matches it firmly. Size values are once, few and many counts, or a class for expanded clones, and some rows have none.

j_call | v_call | d_call | clone_size | cdr3_aa | cdr3_nt
TRBJ2-1 | TRBV18 | NA | many | CASSPPEGSDEQFF | TGTGCCAGCTCACCACCGGAGGGCAGTGATGAGCAGTTCTTC
TRBJ2-6 | TRBV6-5 | NA | medium-sized | CASTRTASISGANVLTF | TGTGCCAGCACTCGGACAGCCAGTATCTCTGGGGCCAACGTCCTGACTTTC
TRBJ1-2 | TRBV28 | TRBD1 | many | CASSLSAGQSFYGYTF | TGTGCCAGCAGTTTATCAGCGGGACAGAGTTTCTATGGCTACACCTTC
TRBJ2-7 | TRBV2 | NA | many | CASNGQIYEQYF | TGTGCCAGCAATGGACAGATCTACGAGCAGTACTTC
TRBJ2-1 | TRBV11-3 | NA | NA | CASSHYDSSGNEQFF | TGTGCCAGCAGCCATTACGACTCCTCCGGGAATGAGCAGTTCTTC
TRBJ2-2 | TRBV28 | NA | many | CASSLTTGFAGELFF | TGTGCCAGCAGTCTAACCACAGGGTTCGCCGGGGAGCTGTTTTTT
TRBJ1-5 | TRBV12-3/TRBV12-4 | NA | NA | CASSLSYQPQHF | TGTGCCAGCAGTTTATCGTACCAGCCCCAGCATTTT
TRBJ1-2 | TRBV9 | NA | many | CASSVEGGYGYTF | TGTGCCAGCAGCGTAGAGGGGGGCTATGGCTACACCTTC
TRBJ2-3 | TRBV4-3 | NA | many | CASSQLAYTDTQYF | TGCGCCAGCAGCCAATTGGCCTACACAGATACGCAGTATTTT
TRBJ2-1 | TRBV2 | TRBD2 | many | CATLSGGRSYNEQFF | TGTGCCACCTTGTCGGGGGGGCGATCCTACAATGAGCAGTTCTTC
TRBJ2-7 | TRBV10-3 | NA | NA | CAISDPSIHEQYF | TGTGCCATCAGTGACCCTTCCATCCACGAGCAGTACTTC
TRBJ2-1 | TRBV6-2/TRBV6-3 | TRBD1 | many | CASSYWADWGQGANEQFF | TGTGCCAGCAGTTACTGGGCCGACTGGGGACAGGGGGCCAATGAGCAGTTCTTC
TRBJ1-4 | TRBV5-1 | NA | many | CASSLAGLELFF | TGCGCCAGCAGCTTGGCGGGCCTTGAACTGTTTTTT
TRBJ2-3 | TRBV10-3 | TRBD2 | many | CAIRSSSGEAPDTQYF | TGTGCCATCAGATCTTCTAGCGGCGAAGCCCCAGATACGCAGTATTTT
TRBJ1-5 | TRBV19 | NA | many | CASSWGYQPQHF | TGTGCCAGTAGTTGGGGGTACCAGCCCCAGCATTTT
TRBJ1-1 | TRBV5-5 | TRBD1 | NA | CASSPGQGKENTEAFF | TGTGCCAGCAGCCCCGGACAGGGGAAGGAGAACACTGAAGCTTTCTTT
TRBJ2-1 | TRBV7-2 | NA | few | CASSPSGHYNEQFF | TGTGCCAGCAGCCCGTCGGGCCACTACAATGAGCAGTTCTTC
TRBJ2-1 | TRBV7-3 | TRBD2 | medium-sized | CASSLTRASGYNEQFF | TGTGCCAGCAGCTTAACTCGGGCTAGCGGATACAATGAGCAGTTCTTC
TRBJ1-1 | TRBV30 | TRBD1 | many | CAWSRQGPEAFF | TGTGCCTGGTCCCGACAGGGCCCTGAAGCTTTCTTT
TRBJ2-1 | TRBV11-2 | TRBD2 | NA | CASSELAGGSYNEQFF | TGTGCCAGCAGCGAGCTAGCGGGGGGATCCTACAATGAGCAGTTCTTC
TRBJ2-2 | TRBV25-1 | TRBD2 | many | CASSKVGLAGVDGELFF | TGTGCCAGCAGTAAGGTTGGACTAGCGGGAGTAGACGGGGAGCTGTTTTTT